One sample yielded the 26 T cell receptor beta chains listed below, sequenced in a study of T cell responses to AZD1222 COVID-19 vaccine. Clones were sequenced by immunoSEQ multiplex PCR, and TCRdb holds only the in-frame ones, with some missing. The sample has approximately 92,000 clones; about nine tenths are singletons. The source material was peripheral blood, sampled on day 0 of AZD1222 vaccination. The receptors were sampled from an adult in good health.

The chain employs TRBV5-1 and TRBJ2-3, with D perhaps TRBD2 (6 bases). V lost 7 bases to trimming and J lost 4 bases, with 19 bases between them. Germline-derived CDR1 and CDR2 are SGHRS and YFSETQ. The CDR3 contains 15 residues. The CDR3 protein is CASSISASAADTQYF. Here the CDR3 DNA reads TGCGCCAGCTCAATTTCGGCTAGCGCGGCAGATACGCAGTATTTT. The full variable domain, with the rest looked up from reference TRBV5-1 and TRBJ2-3, is KAGVTQTPRYLIKTRGQQVTLSCSPISGHRSVSWYQQTPGQGLQFLFEYFSETQRNKGNFPGRFSGRQFSNSRSEMNVSTLELGDSALYLCASSISASAADTQYFGPGTRLTVL.

The gene calls are TRBV9 and TRBJ2-1, with 8 bases aligning to TRBD2. Trimming cost V 0 bases and J 6 bases; bases outside gene matches: 5. The CDR3 is 15 amino acids. Germline V gene lookup returns CDR1 SGDLS and CDR2 YYNGEE. The CDR3 bases are TGTGCCAGCAGCGTAGGTAGCGGGATCTCCAATGAGCAGTTCTTC. Protein sequence: CASSVGSGISNEQFF. Variable domain in full (rest from reference TRBV9 and TRBJ2-1): DSGVTQTPKHLITATGQRVTLRCSPRSGDLSVYWYQQSLDQGLQFLIQYYNGEERAKGNILERFSAQQFPDLHSELNLSSLELGDSALYFCASSVGSGISNEQFFGPGTRLTVL.

V and J are TRBV5-1 and TRBJ2-2; TRBD1 matches at 7 bases. J was trimmed by 2 bases and V by 6 bases; bases with no gene match: 7. This CDR3 has 15 amino acids. From germline, CDR1 is SGHRS and CDR2 YFSETQ. The CDR3 sequence: CASTADRANTGELFF. CDR3 DNA sequence: TGCGCCAGCACCGCAGACAGGGCCAACACCGGGGAGCTGTTTTTT.

The chain has TRBV19 and TRBJ2-3; D gene uncertain. The CDR3 sequence is 12 residues long. The ends were cut back, 4 bases at V and 1 base at J, with 3 bases in the middle. Per the germline V gene, CDR1 is LNHDA and CDR2 is SQIVND (reference sequence). In DNA form, the CDR3 reads TGTGCCAGTAGTACCCGCACAGATACGCAGTATTTT. Its translation: CASSTRTDTQYF.

This clone was counted a single time. The CDR3, as DNA: TGTGCCAGCAGTTACTCCGGACAGGGGGTCTACGAGCAGTACTTC. Its protein is CASSYSGQGVYEQYF. The chain is built from TRBV6-6 and TRBJ2-7; 10 bases are a match to TRBD1. Germline loops: CDR1 MNHNY, CDR2 SVGAGI (reference sequence). The length of the CDR3 is 15 residues. With 0 bases clipped from V and 3 bases from J, the junction kept 2 bases outside the gene matches.

The chain is built from TRBV5-5 and TRBJ1-6; D not resolved. Trimming left V 0 bases short and J 7 bases short, with 14 bases between. CDR3 length: 16 amino acids. Looked up from germline, CDR1 is SGHKS and CDR2 is YYEKEE (reference sequence). The CDR3, as DNA: TGTGCCAGCAGCTTGGATATGGCGTTGGGGAATTCACCCCTCCACTTT. This gives the protein CASSLDMALGNSPLHF.

This chain connects TRBV19 to TRBJ1-4; no reliable D call. V lost 7 bases and J lost 1, with 13 bases in between. Germline V lookup: CDR1 LNHDA, CDR2 SQIVND (reference sequence). The length of the CDR3 is 15 residues. The CDR3 here is CASTRSVGTNEKLFF. CDR3 in DNA: TGTGCCAGTACCCGGTCCGTGGGAACTAATGAAAAACTGTTTTTT.

V usage is TRBV2 and J usage is TRBJ2-2; D is undetermined. Looked up from germline, CDR1 is SNHLY and CDR2 is FYNNEI. The CDR3 has 14 residues. Trimming took 3 bases from V and 2 from J, leaving 7 bases between them. For the CDR3, the DNA is TGTGCCAGCAGTGAGGGTCCTAACACCGGGGAGCTGTTTTTT. This sequence encodes CASSEGPNTGELFF.

The V call is TRBV5-1, the J call TRBJ2-3, with TRBD2 identical over 11 bases. The CDR3 runs 16 residues. Trimming took 4 bases from V and 2 from J; bases not matched to a gene: 6. Germline assignment: CDR1 SGHRS and CDR2 YFSETQ. CDR3 sequence (DNA): TGCGCCAGCAGCCCAGGGACTAGCGGTTACACAGATACGCAGTATTTT. Its translation: CASSPGTSGYTDTQYF.

The chain joins TRBV23-1 to TRBJ1-2; D perhaps matches TRBD1 (5 bases). TRBV23-1 is designated an ORF whose function remains uncertain. The CDR3 covers 14 residues. The germline V and J ends were trimmed by 0 bases and 3 bases, with 8 bases remaining between them. The CDR3 loop is CASSQSSGYYGYTF. DNA for the CDR3: TGCGCCAGCAGTCAATCGTCAGGGTACTATGGCTACACCTTC.

This sequence joins TRBV19 and TRBJ1-2; D is unresolved. The CDR3 runs to 12 residues. Trimming left V 6 bases short and J 5 bases short, with 10 bases between. Germline CDR1 and CDR2: LNHDA and SQIVND (reference sequence). The CDR3 DNA reads TGTGCCAGTAGCATAAGGGAGTATGGCTACACCTTC. Translated, it gives CASSIREYGYTF.

V is TRBV2 and J is TRBJ2-2; D possibly corresponds to TRBD2 (7 bases). There are 15 residues in the CDR3. The germline V gene has CDR1 SNHLY and CDR2 FYNNEI. V was shortened by 10 bases and J by 2 bases, with 17 bases between the two germline ends. The CDR3 protein is CATGGRAANTGELFF. DNA of the CDR3: TGTGCCACCGGGGGGCGAGCGGCTAACACCGGGGAGCTGTTTTTT. The whole variable domain, remainder taken from reference TRBV2 and TRBJ2-2, is EPEVTQTPSHQVTQMGQEVILRCVPISNHLYFYWYRQILGQKVEFLVSFYNNEISEKSEIFDDQFSVERPDGSNFTLKIRSTKLEDSAMYFCATGGRAANTGELFFGEGSRLTVL.

A few counts support this clone. The chain couples TRBV2 to TRBJ2-5; D might be TRBD1 (5 bases). The CDR3 has 12 amino acids. Trimming shortened V by 6 bases and J by 5 bases, and 10 bases separated the two germline ends. Germline CDR1 SNHLY, CDR2 FYNNEI. This CDR3 is CASRLAGETQYF. The CDR3 DNA reads TGTGCCAGCAGGTTAGCAGGGGAGACCCAGTACTTC.

The rearrangement joins TRBV20-1 to TRBJ2-1; D gene unclear. With 4 bases removed from V and 5 bases from J, the gap between germline ends came to 6 bases. The germline gives CDR1 DFQATT, CDR2 SNEGSKA (reference sequence). CDR3 size: 11 residues. The CDR3 coding sequence is TGCAGTGCTACCCGGAACAATGAGCAGTTCTTC. Protein: CSATRNNEQFF.

The gene calls are TRBV5-5 and TRBJ1-4; TRBD1 matches 8 bases. V was pared by 0 bases and J by 7 bases, with 5 bases of the junction left unmatched. Per germline, CDR1 SGHKS and CDR2 YYEKEE (reference sequence). The CDR3 is made up of 15 amino acids. CDR3 bases: TGTGCCAGCAGCTTGGATTGGACAGGGAGTGAAAAACTGTTTTTT. This gives the protein CASSLDWTGSEKLFF.

This clone was observed a handful of times. The chain carries TRBV11-2 and TRBJ1-1; D ambiguous. The CDR3 loop spans 13 amino acids. Trimming stripped 2 bases from V and 3 bases from J, with 7 bases between. From germline, CDR1 is SGHAT and CDR2 FQNNGV. CDR3 residues: CASSLLAYTEAFF. Written as DNA, the CDR3 is TGTGCCAGCAGCTTATTAGCTTACACTGAAGCTTTCTTT.

The rearrangement uses TRBV11-2 and TRBJ2-1; no firm D call. The CDR3 runs 12 residues. V lost 3 bases to trimming and J lost 4 bases, with 4 bases between them. CDR1 and CDR2 from the germline V gene are SGHAT and FQNNGV. The CDR3 is CASSLLYNEQFF. The CDR3 DNA reads as TGTGCCAGCAGCTTGCTTTACAATGAGCAGTTCTTC.

This chain uses TRBV19 with TRBJ1-1; a possible D gene is TRBD1 (6 bases). The V end was cut by 4 bases, the J end by 1 base, with 10 bases between. The CDR3 consists of 14 residues. Germline CDR1 LNHDA, CDR2 SQIVND (reference sequence). In DNA form, the CDR3 reads TGTGCCAGTAGTACTTCAGGGGCGAACACTGAAGCTTTCTTT. Encoded protein: CASSTSGANTEAFF.

This clone was seen only a few times. The V and J genes are TRBV15 and TRBJ1-2; 12 bases align to TRBD1. The V gene end was trimmed by 8 bases and the J gene end by 6 bases; junction bases not matched to a gene: 4. CDR1 LNHNV and CDR2 YYDKDF come from the germline V gene (reference sequence). The CDR3 has 13 amino acids. The CDR3 DNA sequence: TGTGCCACCGGGGACAGGGGGCGAGATGGCTACACCTTC. This translates into CATGDRGRDGYTF. The full variable domain, in which reference TRBV15 and TRBJ1-2 provide the parts outside the CDR3, is DAMVIQNPRYQVTQFGKPVTLSCSQTLNHNVMYWYQQKSSQAPKLLFHYYDKDFNNEADTPDNFQSRRPNTSFCFLDIRSPGLGDTAMYLCATGDRGRDGYTFGSGTRLTVV.

The chain couples TRBV29-1 to TRBJ2-3; D call uncertain. The CDR3 length is 13 residues. Germline V gene sequence: CDR1 SQVTM, CDR2 ANQGSEA. V was shortened by 7 bases and J by 6 bases, with 17 bases between the two germline ends. CDR3 nucleotides: TGCAGCGCCGCCCGGGTACAAGAGGATACGCAGTATTTT. Protein product: CSAARVQEDTQYF.

This chain links TRBV19 with TRBJ2-4; D is possibly TRBD2 (6 bases). CDR1 LNHDA and CDR2 SQIVND come from the germline V gene (reference sequence). This CDR3 has 13 residues. Trimming removed 3 bases at V and 6 bases at J, with 9 bases between. The CDR3: CASSIPGLNIQYF. CDR3 DNA: TGTGCCAGTAGTATCCCGGGACTAAACATTCAGTACTTC.

V is TRBV5-1 and J is TRBJ1-6; a possible D gene is TRBD1 (5 bases). CDR1 is SGHRS and CDR2 is YFSETQ in the germline V gene. Trimming stripped 4 bases from V and 3 bases from J, with 14 bases between. This CDR3 region has 16 residues. The CDR3 loop reads CASSPDSPDYNSPLHF. CDR3 DNA sequence: TGCGCCAGCAGCCCTGACAGCCCAGACTATAATTCACCCCTCCACTTT.

This CDR3 reads CASSLLRRAGRPYEQYF. The CDR3 region has the DNA TGTGCCAGCAGTTTACTCCGACGGGCAGGGAGACCCTACGAGCAGTACTTC. The chain links TRBV28 to TRBJ2-7; D assignment may be TRBD1 or TRBD2 (5 bases each). The CDR3 totals 17 residues. CDR1 is MDHEN and CDR2 is SYDVKM in the germline V gene. V was trimmed by 2 bases and J by 2 bases, leaving 19 bases between them.

This clone was counted only a few times. The genes are TRBV11-2 and TRBJ1-1; the D is unclear. V was trimmed by 5 bases and J by 3 bases, leaving 10 bases between them. Germline CDR1 SGHAT, CDR2 FQNNGV. The length of the CDR3 is 13 residues. The DNA for the CDR3 is TGTGCCAGCAGCCCTAGTGAGGACACTGAAGCTTTCTTT. Encoded protein: CASSPSEDTEAFF.

The CDR3 sequence: CASSDRQGAGNQPQHF. In DNA form, the CDR3 reads TGTGCCAGCAGTGACCGACAGGGGGCAGGCAATCAGCCCCAGCATTTT. The rearrangement links TRBV2 to TRBJ1-5; 10 bases agree with TRBD1. The length of the CDR3 is 16 residues. Germline V CDR1 and CDR2: SNHLY, FYNNEI. The trim removed 3 bases at V and 2 bases at J, leaving 4 bases unmatched.

This rearrangement joins TRBV2 to TRBJ1-4, with D possibly TRBD1 on 6 matching bases. The V end was cut by 6 bases, the J end by 8 bases, with 16 bases between. Germline V lookup: CDR1 SNHLY, CDR2 FYNNEI. The CDR3 is 14 residues long. CDR3 sequence (DNA): TGTGCCAGCAGCCGGGAGGGTCAGGGGGAAAAACTGTTTTTT. As protein: CASSREGQGEKLFF.